This TCR beta chain was identified in a study of blood T cells in healthy people across ages. The wider study: Researchers report that template switching captured about one barcoded beta molecule per two T cells.

Findings and caveats of the study: With donor CMV status unknown, expanded clonotype changes were possibly confounded. Across the age range, TCR beta diversity per million T cells fell in a roughly linear way. Long-lived donors carried more naive CD4+ cells and greater diversity than aged donors.

With regard to this clonotype: Its specificity is not known.

The CDR3 has 13 amino acids. Germline-derived CDR1 and CDR2 are SEHNR and FQNEAQ (reference sequence). Trimming removed 0 bases from V and 11 bases from J, with 13 bases in between. Primers used in a second PCR of roughly 6 to 12 cycles were a sample-barcoded 5' primer and a J-beta primer mix. TCRdb redid the calling of the 5' RACE reads with MiXCR, one entry per CDR3 protein. The repertoire consists of about 650,000 distinct CDR3 sequences, with more than 45% occurring once and the leading ten covering less than 15%. The V gene is TRBV7-9, the J gene TRBJ1-1; D unclear. This TCR came from a woman of 80 years or more in good health. Sequencing was done on a sample of blood. The CDR3 reads CASSLAGNQPAFF. The CDR3, as DNA: TGTGCCAGCAGCTTAGCAGGGAATCAGCCCGCTTTCTTT.